The 7 T cell receptor beta chains below all came from one sample that was sequenced in a study of T-cell reconstitution after alpha-beta-depleted transplantation in children. Unique molecular identifiers tagged the TCRbeta library. Using its own MiXCR run on the PCR reads, TCRdb lists one record per CDR3 protein. The sample records about 360,000 distinct CDR3 sequences, about an eighth being singletons. The specimen comprised PBMCs, sampled from the stem cell graft. The receptors derive from a human donor who donated a stem cell graft to a child with Fanconi anemia.

A few counts support this clonotype. The chain uses TRBV5-1 and TRBJ1-1; D possibly corresponds to TRBD1 (5 bases). V lost 4 bases to trimming and J lost 2 bases, with 12 bases between them. The CDR3 extends over 14 amino acids. Germline loops: CDR1 SGHRS, CDR2 YFSETQ. The DNA for the CDR3 is TGCGCCAGCAGCGGGACCGTCTCTAACACTGAAGCTTTCTTT. Its protein is CASSGTVSNTEAFF. Combining the CDR3 with reference TRBV5-1 and TRBJ1-1 gives the whole variable domain KAGVTQTPRYLIKTRGQQVTLSCSPISGHRSVSWYQQTPGQGLQFLFEYFSETQRNKGNFPGRFSGRQFSNSRSEMNVSTLELGDSALYLCASSGTVSNTEAFFGQGTRLTVV.

This clonotype has a handful of counts. The chain joins TRBV20-1 to TRBJ2-1; D ambiguous. This CDR3 comprises 15 residues. V lost 0 bases, J lost 2 bases, and 11 bases lay in between. Germline assignment: CDR1 DFQATT and CDR2 SNEGSKA (reference sequence). The CDR3 region is CSARDPRGAYNEQFF. The CDR3 DNA reads as TGCAGTGCTAGAGACCCTAGAGGTGCCTACAATGAGCAGTTCTTC.

In this sample, this clonotype turned up a few times. The chain carries TRBV28 and TRBJ1-1; D ambiguous. V lost 2 bases and J 1 base, leaving 8 bases between the germline ends. The germline CDR1 and CDR2 sequences are MDHEN and SYDVKM. The CDR3 spans 14 residues. The CDR3 loop reads CASSLGPKNTEAFF. CDR3 sequence (DNA): TGTGCCAGCAGTTTAGGACCGAAGAACACTGAAGCTTTCTTT.

V gene TRBV6-1 combines with J gene TRBJ1-2; 12 bases are shared with TRBD1. Looked up from germline, CDR1 is MNHNS and CDR2 is SASEGT. J lost 8 bases, V lost 11 bases, and 15 bases had no gene match. The CDR3 is made up of 15 amino acids. For the CDR3, the DNA is TGTGCCTCACACAGGGGACAGGGGGCATTGTTCGGCTACACCTTC. Its protein product is CASHRGQGALFGYTF.

This clonotype was seen a few times. The V gene is TRBV7-2, the J gene TRBJ1-2, with TRBD1 matching over 7 bases. Per the germline V gene, CDR1 is SGHTA and CDR2 is FQGNSA. The trim removed 2 bases at V and 4 bases at J, leaving 4 bases unmatched. This CDR3 has 14 amino acids. The CDR3 nucleotides read TGTGCCAGCAGCTTAATCGGGACAGTCTATGGCTACACCTTC. It codes for CASSLIGTVYGYTF.

This clonotype has only a few counts. The CDR3 here is CASSLRPVPTEAFF. CDR3 nucleotide sequence: TGTGCCAGCAGCCTTCGGCCCGTTCCGACTGAAGCTTTCTTT. V gene TRBV6-2 or TRBV6-3 combines with J gene TRBJ1-1; D gene unclear. The CDR3 consists of 14 residues. V was pared by 6 bases and J by 5 bases, with 16 bases between. CDR1 and CDR2 from the germline V gene are MNHEY and SVGEGT.

This clonotype came up a few times. The V gene is TRBV9, the J gene TRBJ2-1; D not resolved. V was cut by 0 bases and J by 9 bases, with 13 bases left in between. There are 14 residues in the CDR3. CDR1 and CDR2 (germline): SGDLS, YYNGEE. CDR3 nucleotides: TGTGCCAGCAGCGTAGCTGGAGTCTTCGGTGAGCAGTTCTTC. This codes for CASSVAGVFGEQFF.